Shown below are 19 T cell receptor beta chains from a single sample sequenced in a study of cytomegalovirus exposure and HLA in healthy donors. Primers for the PCR totalled 60 Vbeta and 13 Jbeta. Sequenced by immunoSEQ multiplex PCR; TCRdb stores in-frame clones only, minus some. The profile shows roughly 150,000 clones, about 80% of them singletons. Sequenced input: PBMCs. Receptor source: a man between 18 and 35 years old in good health and CMV-seropositive.

This clone was seen just once. This chain links TRBV7-2 with TRBJ2-5; D possibly corresponds to TRBD1 (6 bases). The CDR3 is made up of 15 amino acids. Germline-derived CDR1 and CDR2 are SGHTA and FQGNSA. Trimming stripped 5 bases from V and 3 bases from J, with 16 bases between. The CDR3 bases are TGTGCCAGCAGCCCCGACCGGGACACGAAAGAGACCCAGTACTTC. Protein: CASSPDRDTKETQYF.

The chain recombines TRBV7-7 with TRBJ2-5, with a possible D match to TRBD1 (5 bases). There are 15 residues in the CDR3. The ends were cut back, 1 base at V and 3 bases at J, with 12 bases in the middle. Germline-derived CDR1 and CDR2 are SSHAT and FNYEAQ (reference sequence). CDR3 coding DNA: TGTGCCAGCAGCTTAGTTGGGGCAGCAGAAGAGACCCAGTACTTC. Encoded protein: CASSLVGAAEETQYF.

The V gene is TRBV5-6, the J gene TRBJ1-5; D unresolved. Germline V gives CDR1 SGHDT, CDR2 YYEEEE. V dropped 2 bases and J dropped 7 bases, with 13 bases sitting between them. This CDR3 has 14 amino acids. CDR3 protein: CASSFQESGQPQHF. The CDR3 DNA is TGTGCCAGCAGCTTTCAAGAATCAGGCCAGCCCCAGCATTTT.

As DNA, the CDR3 is TGTGCCAGCAGCCCGGACAGGGCAGGACGTTACAATGAGCAGTTCTTC. The encoded protein is CASSPDRAGRYNEQFF. The chain combines TRBV5-4 with TRBJ2-1; 8 bases align to TRBD1. The CDR3 loop spans 16 amino acids. After removal of 4 bases from V and 4 bases from J, the junction contained 10 bases not matched to a gene. Germline CDR1 is SGHNT and CDR2 is YYREEE (reference sequence). The full variable domain, rest sourced from reference TRBV5-4 and TRBJ2-1, is ETGVTQSPTHLIKTRGQQVTLRCSSQSGHNTVSWYQQALGQGPQFIFQYYREEENGRGNFPPRFSGLQFPNYSSELNVNALELDDSALYLCASSPDRAGRYNEQFFGPGTRLTVL.

V gene TRBV4-1 combines with J gene TRBJ1-1, with D perhaps TRBD1 (6 bases). CDR1 MGHRA and CDR2 YSYEKL come from the germline V gene. This CDR3 is built from 13 residues. V was shortened by 4 bases and J by 3 bases, with 9 bases between the two germline ends. The CDR3 is CASSLGGDTEAFF. The CDR3 DNA reads TGCGCCAGCAGCCTAGGGGGTGACACTGAAGCTTTCTTT.

The chain employs TRBV5-1 and TRBJ2-5; 13 nucleotides align to TRBD2. CDR3 length: 16 residues. V lost 4 bases to trimming and J lost 3 bases; unmatched junction nucleotides: 6. Germline lookup yields CDR1 SGHRS and CDR2 YFSETQ. CDR3 loop: CASSGGLAGDKETQYF. The CDR3 DNA reads TGCGCCAGCAGCGGCGGACTAGCGGGAGATAAAGAGACCCAGTACTTC.

V gene TRBV4-1 combines with J gene TRBJ2-7, with a possible D match to TRBD2 (6 bases). Per germline, CDR1 MGHRA and CDR2 YSYEKL. Trimming took 0 bases from V and 6 from J, leaving 12 bases between them. The CDR3 has 14 amino acids. CDR3 coding DNA: TGCGCCAGCAGCCAAGACGGGAGCCCGACCGAGCAGTACTTC. Encoded protein: CASSQDGSPTEQYF.

V gene TRBV7-3 combines with J gene TRBJ1-3; tentative D call: TRBD1 (5 bases). V was pared by 1 base and J by 4 bases, with 14 bases between. The CDR3 loop spans 16 amino acids. Germline values: CDR1 SGHTA, CDR2 FQGTGA. The CDR3 bases are TGTGCCAGCAGCTTAAGAAGGGCAGGGTCAGGAAACACCATATATTTT. It specifies CASSLRRAGSGNTIYF.

Turning to this clone: Other DNA sequences in the same sample also yield this CDR3. V is TRBV29-1 and J is TRBJ1-1; no clear D. The CDR3 is made up of 10 amino acids. Trimming left V 7 bases short and J 2 bases short, with 5 bases between. Germline V gene lookup returns CDR1 SQVTM and CDR2 ANQGSEA. The CDR3 DNA reads TGCAGCGCCAGAAACACTGAAGCTTTCTTT. Translated: CSARNTEAFF.

The rearrangement joins TRBV6-6 to TRBJ1-5, with TRBD1 matching 7 bases. V lost 7 bases and J lost 7; bases outside the gene matches: 16. Germline V gene lookup returns CDR1 MNHNY and CDR2 SVGAGI (reference sequence). The CDR3 covers 16 residues. CDR3 nucleotide sequence: TGTGCCAGCACCGACTCCTCGACAGGGCGCGGGCAGCCCCAGCATTTT. It encodes CASTDSSTGRGQPQHF.

The DNA of the CDR3 is TGCGCCAGCTTCGGACAGGAGTACAATGAGCAGTTCTTC. Translated, it gives CASFGQEYNEQFF. This chain uses TRBV10-2 with TRBJ2-1; 7 positions agree with TRBD1. Germline CDR1 and CDR2: WSHSY and SAAADI. The V gene end was trimmed by 8 bases and the J gene end by 4 bases; junction bases not matched to a gene: 5. This CDR3 contains 13 residues.

The rearrangement links TRBV27 to TRBJ2-7; D perhaps matches TRBD2 (7 bases). The CDR3 runs to 14 residues. V was pared by 7 bases and J by 2 bases, with 15 bases between. Per the germline V gene, CDR1 is MNHEY and CDR2 is SMNVEV (reference sequence). In nucleotides, the CDR3 is TGTGCCAGCAATGCAGTGGGGGGGCCCTACGAGCAGTACTTC. Its protein product is CASNAVGGPYEQYF.

The CDR3 nucleotides are TGTGCCAGCAGCGTAGGGGAGGGCTGGGACACCGGGGAGCTGTTTTTT. It translates to CASSVGEGWDTGELFF. This chain links TRBV9 with TRBJ2-2, with TRBD2 matching over 7 bases. Germline assignment: CDR1 SGDLS and CDR2 YYNGEE. CDR3 length equals 16 residues. The J segment lost 3 bases and the V segment lost 0 bases, leaving 5 bases of the junction unmatched.

The chain combines TRBV11-2 with TRBJ1-1; no clear D. This CDR3 is 13 amino acids long. The germline V gene has CDR1 SGHAT and CDR2 FQNNGV. Trimming left V 5 bases short and J 2 bases short, with 9 bases between. CDR3 DNA sequence: TGTGCCAGCAGCCCAGCGGTAAACACTGAAGCTTTCTTT. Protein product: CASSPAVNTEAFF.

V is TRBV6-4 and J is TRBJ2-1, with TRBD2 matching 14 bases. The germline gives CDR1 MRHNA, CDR2 SNTAGT. This CDR3 has 14 amino acids. The junction had 4 bases not matched to a gene; V was cut back by 6 bases and J by 9 bases. The chain's CDR3 is CASSGTSGSTEQFF. The CDR3 DNA is TGTGCCAGCAGCGGGACTAGCGGGAGTACTGAGCAGTTCTTC.

The J gene is TRBJ1-1, the V gene TRBV4-1; no clear D gene. Germline CDR1 and CDR2: MGHRA and YSYEKL. This CDR3 spans 16 amino acids. Deletions cut 0 bases from V and 1 base from J, with 12 bases between. Written as DNA, the CDR3 is TGCGCCAGCAGCCAAGATCAGCGGGCGGCGAACACTGAAGCTTTCTTT. It codes for CASSQDQRAANTEAFF.

V gene TRBV29-1 combines with J gene TRBJ2-5, with D possibly matching TRBD2 (7 bases). This CDR3 region has 17 residues. The V gene's germline CDR1 is SQVTM and CDR2 ANQGSEA. Trimming pared 0 bases from V and 3 bases from J, leaving 20 bases between. The CDR3 bases are TGCAGCGTTGAAGATGCCTCTAGTGGGGGGGCCGAAGAGACCCAGTACTTC. Its protein is CSVEDASSGGAEETQYF.

This chain joins TRBV7-9 and TRBJ2-1, with D unclear. The V gene lost 1 base and the J gene lost 6 bases, with 7 bases spanning the gap. In germline, CDR1 is SEHNR, CDR2 FQNEAQ (reference sequence). The CDR3 is 13 residues long. The CDR3 protein is CASSLVVSNEQFF. The CDR3 DNA reads TGTGCCAGCAGCTTAGTCGTTAGCAATGAGCAGTTCTTC.

V usage is TRBV5-1 and J usage is TRBJ2-2; 7 nucleotides agree with TRBD2. With 3 bases clipped from V and 5 bases from J, the junction kept 16 bases outside the gene matches. CDR1 and CDR2 from the germline V gene are SGHRS and YFSETQ. This CDR3 region has 18 residues. The CDR3: CASSSSAQWTRTTGELFF. The CDR3 DNA is TGCGCCAGCAGCTCCTCGGCGCAATGGACTAGAACAACCGGGGAGCTGTTTTTT.